This T cell receptor (beta chain) stems from a study of cytomegalovirus exposure and HLA in healthy donors. About the study: Assignment to the Caucasian-associated ancestry cluster applied to over 70% of the approximately 380 genotyped donors.

The PCR made use of 60 Vbeta and 13 Jbeta primers. Profiled with immunoSEQ multiplex PCR; TCRdb holds only in-frame clones, not every one. Of roughly 110,000 clones in the sample, roughly 80% were seen once. Regarding this clone: Its specificity is unknown.

Study conclusions and caveats: Prediction of most subjects' HLA-A and HLA-B alleles by TCR beta sequences was reportedly accurate. Associated with cytomegalovirus, according to the listing, were 150 to 200 TCR beta chains.

Healthy people donating bone marrow made up the donors. The receptor was isolated from a man aged 25-40 years in good health and CMV-seronegative. The sequenced sample was PBMCs.

CDR3 sequence reads: CASSPASGRAYEQYF. Here the CDR3 DNA reads TGTGCCAGCAGCCCCGCTAGCGGGAGGGCCTACGAGCAGTACTTC. This chain joins TRBV9 and TRBJ2-7; 12 bases agree with TRBD2. CDR3 length: 15 amino acids. J was trimmed by 2 bases and V by 4 bases; bases with no gene match: 4. The germline V gene has CDR1 SGDLS and CDR2 YYNGEE.